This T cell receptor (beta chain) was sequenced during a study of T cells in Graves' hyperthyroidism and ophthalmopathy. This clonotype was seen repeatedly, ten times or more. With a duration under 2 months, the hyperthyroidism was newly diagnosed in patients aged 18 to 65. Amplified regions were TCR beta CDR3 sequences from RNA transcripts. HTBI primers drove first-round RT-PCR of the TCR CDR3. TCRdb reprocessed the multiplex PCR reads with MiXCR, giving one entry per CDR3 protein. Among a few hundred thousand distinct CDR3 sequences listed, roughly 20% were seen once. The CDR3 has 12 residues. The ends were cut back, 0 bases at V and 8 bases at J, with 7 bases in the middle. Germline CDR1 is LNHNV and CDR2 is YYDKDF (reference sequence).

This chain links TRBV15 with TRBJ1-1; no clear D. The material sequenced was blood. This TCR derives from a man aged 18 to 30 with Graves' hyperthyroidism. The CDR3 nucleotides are TGTGCCACCAGCAGAGAGGCAGGCGAAGCTTTCTTT. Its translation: CATSREAGEAFF.